This TCR delta chain stems from a study of γδ T cells in repeated Plasmodium falciparum infection. The overall study: Four controlled malaria infections with P. falciparum NF54 spanned about 600 days.

Bulk repertoires came from Vgamma9/Vdelta2+ or Vdelta2-negative gammadelta T cells flow-sorted from PBMC. With CATT, TCRdb re-called clones from the multiplex PCR reads. Counted here are roughly 90,000 delta-chain clones, about 1.5% occurring once; the ten biggest clones make up roughly 8.1%. Details on this clone: Only one base separates this from a far larger clonotype, so it likely reflects a read error. Different DNA sequences within this sample yield the same CDR3.

CDR1 TSWWSYY and CDR2 QGS come from the germline V gene. The CDR3 spans 16 residues. This chain uses TRDV1 with TRDJ2; the D gene is possibly TRDD3 (5 bases). The sample comprised gamma-delta T cells from blood. The source of this sequence is a pool of human donors (malaria-infected and uninfected, not separated). CDR3 bases: TGTGCTCTCGGGGAACTAGGCGGGGCAAGGACAGCACAACTCTTCTTT. Protein product: CALGELGGARTAQLFF.